The 32 T cell receptor beta chains reported below all come from one sample, sequenced in a study of blood T cell repertoires in COVID-19. Assay used: immunoSEQ multiplex PCR; TCRdb lists only in-frame clones, some missing. This sample has about 39,000 clones; approximately 94% occur once, and the top ten carry over 4%. The sample was peripheral blood. The receptors were sampled from a human donor with active COVID-19. The donor label of this sample is uncertain.

This sequence joins TRBV24-1 and TRBJ2-1, with D maybe TRBD1 (6 bases). The CDR3 length is 15 residues. Germline V gene sequence: CDR1 KGHDR, CDR2 SFDVKD. V shed 4 bases and J shed 2 bases, with 11 bases lying between them. CDR3 DNA sequence: TGTGCCACCAGTGACAGGACAGCGACCTACAATGAGCAGTTCTTC. This translates into CATSDRTATYNEQFF.

This chain joins TRBV13 and TRBJ2-1, with a tentative D call TRBD1 (5 bases). Germline V gene sequence: CDR1 PRHDT, CDR2 FYEKMQ (reference sequence). The V end lost 5 bases, the J end lost 9 bases, and 14 bases lay between the germline ends. CDR3 length: 13 residues. This chain's CDR3 is CASSHQGFPEQFF. The CDR3 DNA sequence: TGTGCCAGCAGCCACCAGGGTTTCCCTGAGCAGTTCTTC.

The CDR3 sequence: CASSDYGLAVTYEQYF. In DNA, the CDR3 is TGTGCCAGCAGTGACTATGGACTAGCGGTAACCTACGAGCAGTACTTC. This chain uses TRBV6-4 with TRBJ2-7, with 10 bases matching TRBD2. The CDR3 length is 16 residues. The V segment lost 1 base and the J segment 2 bases; nucleotides outside the gene matches: 5. Germline assignment: CDR1 MRHNA and CDR2 SNTAGT.

V usage is TRBV29-1 and J usage is TRBJ1-1; TRBD1 is a possible D gene (6 bases). Germline CDR1 SQVTM, CDR2 ANQGSEA. V was clipped by 4 bases and J by 4 bases, with 22 bases between them. CDR3 length: 16 amino acids. CDR3 coding DNA: TGCAGCGTTGGGGGGCCAGGGGTGTATACAGGCACTGAAGCTTTCTTT. Its protein is CSVGGPGVYTGTEAFF.

V gene TRBV9 combines with J gene TRBJ2-7, with a possible D match to TRBD1 (6 bases). Germline values: CDR1 SGDLS, CDR2 YYNGEE. Between the trimmed V and J ends, which lost 0 bases and 7 bases, there was a span of 11 bases. The CDR3 runs 13 residues. DNA of the CDR3: TGTGCCAGCAGCGTAGGACAGGAGACAGAGCAGTACTTC. As protein: CASSVGQETEQYF.

The chain is built from TRBV3-1 (or the pseudogene TRBV3-2) and TRBJ2-1; a weak D match, TRBD2 (6 bases). The CDR3 length is 17 residues. In germline, CDR1 is LGHDT, CDR2 YNNKEL (reference sequence). Between the trimmed V and J ends, which lost 2 bases and 2 bases, there was a span of 16 bases. CDR3 sequence reads: CASSQIWRDPAYNEQFF. DNA of the CDR3: TGTGCCAGCAGCCAAATCTGGCGGGACCCCGCCTACAATGAGCAGTTCTTC.

The V call is TRBV5-4, the J call TRBJ1-1, with TRBD1 identical over 9 bases. Per germline, CDR1 SGHNT and CDR2 YYREEE (reference sequence). The CDR3 is made up of 18 amino acids. V dropped 6 bases and J dropped 3; count of bases not matched to a gene: 18. The CDR3: CASTTGGRQGEGHTEAFF. Written as DNA, the CDR3 is TGTGCCAGCACCACAGGGGGCCGACAGGGGGAAGGCCACACTGAAGCTTTCTTT.

The rearrangement uses TRBV4-1 and TRBJ2-5, with 7 bases fitting TRBD1. V shed 3 bases, J shed 2 bases, and the junction held 3 bases outside the gene matches. Per germline, CDR1 MGHRA and CDR2 YSYEKL. This CDR3 is built from 14 residues. CDR3 sequence reads: CASSQRDRQETQYF. CDR3 bases: TGCGCCAGCAGCCAGAGGGACAGACAAGAGACCCAGTACTTC.

The chain combines TRBV27 with TRBJ1-2; perhaps TRBD1 as D (6 bases). Per the germline V gene, CDR1 is MNHEY and CDR2 is SMNVEV (reference sequence). The CDR3 has 14 residues. Trimming left V 2 bases short and J 1 base short, with 8 bases between. In DNA, the CDR3 is TGTGCCAGCAGTTTAGTAGGGGGTAACTATGGCTACACCTTC. Residues: CASSLVGGNYGYTF.

In DNA, the CDR3 is TGTGCCAGCAGCTTTAGGACTAGCGGGAGGGGAGATACGCAGTATTTT. This codes for CASSFRTSGRGDTQYF. The chain couples TRBV7-2 to TRBJ2-3; 15 positions match TRBD2. CDR1 and CDR2 from the germline V gene are SGHTA and FQGNSA. This CDR3 region has 16 residues. Trimming removed 3 bases from V and 5 bases from J; junction bases left unmatched: 3.

The rearrangement links TRBV7-9 to TRBJ2-2; D perhaps matches TRBD1 (5 bases). The ends were cut back, 4 bases at V and 2 bases at J, with 20 bases in the middle. Germline V gene data show CDR1 as SEHNR and CDR2 as FQNEAQ (reference sequence). The length of the CDR3 is 18 residues. In DNA, the CDR3 is TGTGCCAGCAGCTCGGACAAAGGCCCGCCGGCCAACACCGGGGAGCTGTTTTTT. As protein: CASSSDKGPPANTGELFF.

The V gene is TRBV28, the J gene TRBJ2-4; TRBD2 agrees at 8 bases. This CDR3 has 16 residues. Looked up from germline, CDR1 is MDHEN and CDR2 is SYDVKM. V lost 6 bases and J lost 9; bases outside the gene matches: 16. The CDR3 nucleotides read TGTGCCAGCAGCCTTACTGGGCCGGGAGGGCAGGGCATTCAGTACTTC. This sequence encodes CASSLTGPGGQGIQYF.

The rearrangement links TRBV28 to TRBJ1-5, with 7 bases fitting TRBD1. This CDR3 comprises 13 residues. The germline gives CDR1 MDHEN, CDR2 SYDVKM. After removal of 9 bases from V and 1 base from J, the junction contained 3 bases not matched to a gene. Written as DNA, the CDR3 is TGTGCCAGTCACAGGGGAAGCAATCAGCCCCAGCATTTT. It codes for CASHRGSNQPQHF.

The gene calls are TRBV7-9 and TRBJ1-2, with 10 bases aligning to TRBD1. The junction had 10 bases not matched to a gene; V was cut back by 5 bases and J by 7 bases. The CDR3 extends over 15 amino acids. Germline V gene sequence: CDR1 SEHNR, CDR2 FQNEAQ (reference sequence). As DNA, the CDR3 is TGTGCCAGCAGCCCACCCGGGACAGGGGCCCGTGGCTACACCTTC. This encodes CASSPPGTGARGYTF.

This chain uses TRBV6-5 with TRBJ1-2; D possibly corresponds to TRBD1 (6 bases). CDR1 and CDR2 (germline): MNHEY, SVGAGI. The CDR3 extends over 15 amino acids. The V and J ends lost 6 bases and 3 bases respectively, with 17 bases between them. CDR3 protein: CASRTSAGGDYGYTF. CDR3 coding DNA: TGTGCCAGCAGAACTTCCGCGGGGGGCGACTATGGCTACACCTTC.

V and J are TRBV24-1 and TRBJ2-3; D ambiguous. This CDR3 contains 16 residues. Germline-derived CDR1 and CDR2 are KGHDR and SFDVKD. The V and J ends lost 2 bases and 5 bases respectively, with 16 bases between them. The CDR3 DNA follows: TGTGCCACCAGTGATTCGCGGCCTATGATCGGAGATACGCAGTATTTT. This gives the protein CATSDSRPMIGDTQYF.

This chain joins TRBV2 and TRBJ1-5, with D possibly being TRBD1 (6 bases). This CDR3 has 16 amino acids. Between the trimmed V and J ends, which lost 6 bases and 1 base, there was a span of 16 bases. Per germline, CDR1 SNHLY and CDR2 FYNNEI. The CDR3 sequence: CASSHRDEGSNQPQHF. DNA of the CDR3: TGTGCCAGCAGCCACAGGGACGAGGGGAGCAATCAGCCCCAGCATTTT.

The chain employs TRBV6-1 and TRBJ2-7; 9 nucleotides align to TRBD1. This CDR3 region has 14 residues. V trimming: 2 bases; J trimming: 5 bases; junction bases outside the gene matches: 4. Germline values: CDR1 MNHNS, CDR2 SASEGT. CDR3 sequence (DNA): TGTGCCAGCAGTGAAACAGGGGGCTGGAACGAGCAGTACTTC. Translation: CASSETGGWNEQYF.

The V call is TRBV2, the J call TRBJ1-2; D is ambiguous. V shed 1 base and J shed 4 bases, with 7 bases lying between them. This CDR3 region has 13 residues. Per the germline V gene, CDR1 is SNHLY and CDR2 is FYNNEI. CDR3: CASSEGPVYGYTF. The CDR3 bases are TGTGCCAGCAGTGAAGGGCCCGTCTATGGCTACACCTTC.

The chain couples TRBV7-2 to TRBJ2-3; 13 nucleotides line up with TRBD2. The junction had 3 bases not matched to a gene; V was cut back by 6 bases and J by 3 bases. The CDR3 runs 15 residues. Germline V CDR1 and CDR2: SGHTA, FQGNSA. The chain's CDR3 is CASSRTSGRTDTQYF. The DNA for the CDR3 is TGTGCCAGCAGTCGGACTAGCGGGAGAACAGATACGCAGTATTTT.

The CDR3 coding sequence is TGCAGTGCTAGTCCTAGCTCCTATAATTCACCCCTCCACTTT. It encodes CSASPSSYNSPLHF. J is TRBJ1-6 and V is TRBV20-1, with D hard to call. V was trimmed by 3 bases and J by 0 bases, leaving 6 bases between them. Germline V gene lookup returns CDR1 DFQATT and CDR2 SNEGSKA (reference sequence). This CDR3 is 14 amino acids long.

The J gene is TRBJ2-3, the V gene TRBV7-9; 7 nucleotides match TRBD2. Germline V gene lookup returns CDR1 SEHNR and CDR2 FQNEAQ (reference sequence). This CDR3 is built from 15 residues. Trimming removed 3 bases from V and 0 bases from J; junction bases left unmatched: 3. DNA of the CDR3: TGTGCCAGCAGCTTGGCTAGCGGAAGCACAGATACGCAGTATTTT. Encoded protein: CASSLASGSTDTQYF.

This chain joins TRBV19 and TRBJ2-5; 7 nucleotides match TRBD1. Trimming removed 9 bases from V and 7 bases from J; junction bases left unmatched: 14. CDR3 length: 14 residues. The germline CDR1 and CDR2 sequences are LNHDA and SQIVND (reference sequence). The CDR3 is CASKQGNLVGTQYF. The CDR3 DNA is TGTGCCAGCAAACAGGGGAATCTGGTAGGGACCCAGTACTTC.

CDR3 sequence reads: CASSLDGGENEQFF. CDR3 in DNA: TGTGCCAGCAGCTTAGATGGGGGGGAGAATGAGCAGTTCTTC. This chain joins TRBV11-3 and TRBJ2-1; 7 nucleotides agree with TRBD2. Unmatched junction bases numbered 3, after V lost 0 bases and J lost 7 bases. CDR3 length: 14 residues. Germline CDR1 reads SGHNT; CDR2 reads YENEEA. The full variable domain, its missing parts supplied by reference TRBV11-3 and TRBJ2-1, is EAGVVQSPRYKIIEKKQPVAFWCNPISGHNTLYWYLQNLGQGPELLIRYENEEAVDDSQLPKDRFSAERLKGVDSTLKIQPAELGDSAVYLCASSLDGGENEQFFGPGTRLTVL.

The rearrangement uses TRBV6-5 and TRBJ2-2; D uncertain. V lost 0 bases and J 0 bases, leaving 5 bases between the germline ends. Germline V CDR1 and CDR2: MNHEY, SVGAGI. This CDR3 is built from 15 residues. DNA of the CDR3: TGTGCCAGCAGTTACTCTCATCCGAACACCGGGGAGCTGTTTTTT. This gives the protein CASSYSHPNTGELFF.

The rearrangement links TRBV5-8 to TRBJ2-5, with 15 bases identical to TRBD2. Germline values: CDR1 SGHTS, CDR2 YDEGEE. This CDR3 region has 18 residues. V dropped 4 bases and J dropped 4; count of bases not matched to a gene: 11. CDR3 amino acids: CASSPGTSGGTGRETQYF. CDR3 nucleotides: TGTGCCAGCAGCCCCGGGACTAGCGGGGGGACTGGTCGAGAGACCCAGTACTTC.

The chain is built from TRBV7-9 and TRBJ1-5, with 7 positions matching TRBD1. This CDR3 has 15 residues. Per germline, CDR1 SEHNR and CDR2 FQNEAQ (reference sequence). V shed 3 bases, J shed 4 bases, and the junction held 6 bases outside the gene matches. The CDR3 region has the DNA TGTGCCAGCAGCTTTGGCCAGGGGGTAAATCAGCCCCAGCATTTT. Encoded protein: CASSFGQGVNQPQHF.

V and J are TRBV4-3 and TRBJ1-2; TRBD1 matches 7 bases. The CDR3 has 15 amino acids. Germline assignment: CDR1 LGHNA and CDR2 YSLEER. J was trimmed by 3 bases and V by 1 base; bases with no gene match: 5. DNA for the CDR3: TGCGCCAGCAGCCAAGGTCACAGGGGAGACTATGGCTACACCTTC. Its translation: CASSQGHRGDYGYTF.

The rearrangement uses TRBV6-4 and TRBJ2-3; TRBD2 matches 9 bases. The junction had 10 bases not matched to a gene; V was cut back by 5 bases and J by 1 base. CDR1 MRHNA and CDR2 SNTAGT come from the germline V gene. The CDR3 runs 17 residues. As DNA, the CDR3 is TGTGCCAGCAGTCCGGGACTAGCCATTTCGGGCACAGATACGCAGTATTTT. It is translated as CASSPGLAISGTDTQYF.

V is TRBV11-2 and J is TRBJ2-1, with 7 bases that match TRBD1. After removal of 8 bases from V and 3 bases from J, the junction contained 10 bases not matched to a gene. In germline, CDR1 is SGHAT, CDR2 FQNNGV. CDR3 length: 15 residues. The CDR3 is CASRQGQSSYNEQFF. DNA for the CDR3: TGTGCCAGCCGACAGGGACAGAGCAGCTACAATGAGCAGTTCTTC.

V is TRBV2 and J is TRBJ2-7; D unclear. The CDR3 totals 12 residues. Germline V gene data show CDR1 as SNHLY and CDR2 as FYNNEI. The V end was cut by 5 bases, the J end by 4 bases, with 9 bases between. The DNA of the CDR3 is TGTGCCAGCAGTCCGACAACATACGAGCAGTACTTC. Its protein product is CASSPTTYEQYF.

This chain connects TRBV7-9 to TRBJ2-7; D is unclear. Trimming removed 8 bases at V and 0 bases at J, with 11 bases between. Germline CDR1 is SEHNR and CDR2 is FQNEAQ (reference sequence). The CDR3 spans 13 residues. CDR3 DNA: TGTGCCAGCTTAGGAGAAAGCTCCTACGAGCAGTACTTC. As protein: CASLGESSYEQYF. The full variable domain, completed using reference TRBV7-9 and TRBJ2-7, is DTGVSQNPRHKITKRGQNVTFRCDPISEHNRLYWYRQTLGQGPEFLTYFQNEAQLEKSRLLSDRFSAERPKGSFSTLEIQRTEQGDSAMYLCASLGESSYEQYFGPGTRLTVT.